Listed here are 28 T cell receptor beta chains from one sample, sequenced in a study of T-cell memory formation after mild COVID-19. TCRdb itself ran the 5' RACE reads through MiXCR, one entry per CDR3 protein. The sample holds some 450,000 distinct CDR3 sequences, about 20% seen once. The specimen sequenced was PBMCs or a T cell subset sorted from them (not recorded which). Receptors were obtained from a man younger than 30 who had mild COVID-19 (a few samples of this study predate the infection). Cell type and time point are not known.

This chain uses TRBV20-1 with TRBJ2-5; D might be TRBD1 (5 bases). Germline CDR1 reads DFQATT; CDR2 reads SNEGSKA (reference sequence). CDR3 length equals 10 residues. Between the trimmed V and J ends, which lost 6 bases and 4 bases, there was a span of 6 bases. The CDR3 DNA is TGCAGTGCCCAGGGAGAGACCCAGTACTTC. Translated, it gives CSAQGETQYF.

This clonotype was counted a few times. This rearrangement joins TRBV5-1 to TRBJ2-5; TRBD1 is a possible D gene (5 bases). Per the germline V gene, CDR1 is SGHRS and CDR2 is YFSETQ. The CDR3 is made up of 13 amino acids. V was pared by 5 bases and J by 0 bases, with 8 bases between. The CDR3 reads CASRDINQETQYF. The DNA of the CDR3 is TGCGCCAGCAGGGACATAAACCAAGAGACCCAGTACTTC.

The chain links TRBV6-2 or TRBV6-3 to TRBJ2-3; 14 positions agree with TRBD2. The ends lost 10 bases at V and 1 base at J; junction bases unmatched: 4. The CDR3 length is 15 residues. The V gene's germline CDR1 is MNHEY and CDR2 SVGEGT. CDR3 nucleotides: TGTGCCACCCCGACTAGCGGGGGGGGCACAGATACGCAGTATTTT. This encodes CATPTSGGGTDTQYF.

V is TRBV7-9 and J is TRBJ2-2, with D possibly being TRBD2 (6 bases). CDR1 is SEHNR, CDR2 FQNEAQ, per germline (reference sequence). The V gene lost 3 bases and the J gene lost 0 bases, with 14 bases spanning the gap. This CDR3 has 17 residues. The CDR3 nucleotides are TGTGCCAGCAGCTTCGAAATCGGGGGTACGAACACCGGGGAGCTGTTTTTT. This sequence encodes CASSFEIGGTNTGELFF.

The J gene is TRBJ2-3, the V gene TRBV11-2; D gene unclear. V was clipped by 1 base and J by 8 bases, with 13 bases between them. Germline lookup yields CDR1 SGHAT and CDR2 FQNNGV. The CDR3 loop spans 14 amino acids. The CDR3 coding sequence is TGTGCCAGCAGCTTAGTCCTACCCACCGTTACGCAGTATTTT. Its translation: CASSLVLPTVTQYF.

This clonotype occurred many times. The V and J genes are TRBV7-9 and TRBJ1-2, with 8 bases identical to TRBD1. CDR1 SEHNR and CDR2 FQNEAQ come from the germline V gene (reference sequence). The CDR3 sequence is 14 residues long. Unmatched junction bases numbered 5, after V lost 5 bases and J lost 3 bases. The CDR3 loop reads CASSPGQGHYGYTF. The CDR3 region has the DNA TGTGCCAGCAGCCCCGGACAGGGTCACTATGGCTACACCTTC.

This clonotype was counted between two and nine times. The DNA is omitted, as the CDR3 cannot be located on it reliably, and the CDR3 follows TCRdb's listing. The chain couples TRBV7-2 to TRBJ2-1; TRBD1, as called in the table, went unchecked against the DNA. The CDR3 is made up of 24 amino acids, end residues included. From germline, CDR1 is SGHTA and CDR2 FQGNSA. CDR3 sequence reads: CASGRKNTMSSSSNIVGTGHEQFF.

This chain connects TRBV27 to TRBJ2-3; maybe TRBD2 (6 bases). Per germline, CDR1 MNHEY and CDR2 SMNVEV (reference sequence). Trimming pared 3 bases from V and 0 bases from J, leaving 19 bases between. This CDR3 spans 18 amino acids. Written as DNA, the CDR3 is TGTGCCAGCAGTTTGAATTCACTAGCTGGCACTAGCACAGATACGCAGTATTTT. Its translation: CASSLNSLAGTSTDTQYF.

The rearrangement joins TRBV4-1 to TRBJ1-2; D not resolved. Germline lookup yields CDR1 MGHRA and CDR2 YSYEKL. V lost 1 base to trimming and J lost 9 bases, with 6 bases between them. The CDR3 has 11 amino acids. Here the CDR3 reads CASSQGMSYTF. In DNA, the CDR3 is TGCGCCAGCAGCCAAGGGATGAGCTACACCTTC.

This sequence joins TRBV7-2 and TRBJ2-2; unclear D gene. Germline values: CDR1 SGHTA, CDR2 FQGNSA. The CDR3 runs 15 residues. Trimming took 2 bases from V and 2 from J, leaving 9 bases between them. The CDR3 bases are TGTGCCAGCAGCTTAATCCCCAGTAACACCGGGGAGCTGTTTTTT. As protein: CASSLIPSNTGELFF.

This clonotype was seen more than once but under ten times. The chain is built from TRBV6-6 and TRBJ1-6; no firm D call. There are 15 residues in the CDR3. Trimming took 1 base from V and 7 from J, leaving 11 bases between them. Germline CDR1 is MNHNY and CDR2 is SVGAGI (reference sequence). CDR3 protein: CASSYWQEINSPLHF. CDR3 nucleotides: TGTGCCAGCAGTTACTGGCAGGAGATAAATTCACCCCTCCACTTT.

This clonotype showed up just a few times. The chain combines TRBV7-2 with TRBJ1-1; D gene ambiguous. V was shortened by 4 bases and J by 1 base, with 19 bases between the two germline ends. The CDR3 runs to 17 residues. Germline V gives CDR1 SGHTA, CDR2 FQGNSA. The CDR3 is CASSSGLGYAGNTEAFF. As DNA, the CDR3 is TGTGCCAGCAGCTCAGGCTTGGGGTACGCAGGGAACACTGAAGCTTTCTTT.

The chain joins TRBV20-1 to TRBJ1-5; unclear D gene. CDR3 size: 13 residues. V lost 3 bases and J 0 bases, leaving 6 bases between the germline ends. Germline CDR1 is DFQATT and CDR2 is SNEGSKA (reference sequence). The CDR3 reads CSASLGSNQPQHF. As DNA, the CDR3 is TGCAGTGCTAGTTTAGGTAGCAATCAGCCCCAGCATTTT.

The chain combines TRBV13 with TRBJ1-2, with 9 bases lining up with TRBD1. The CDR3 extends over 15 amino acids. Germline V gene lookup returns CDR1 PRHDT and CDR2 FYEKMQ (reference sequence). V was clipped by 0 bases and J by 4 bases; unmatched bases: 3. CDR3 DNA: TGTGCCAGCAGCTTAGGTCCGGGACAGGGCTATGGCTACACCTTC. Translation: CASSLGPGQGYGYTF.

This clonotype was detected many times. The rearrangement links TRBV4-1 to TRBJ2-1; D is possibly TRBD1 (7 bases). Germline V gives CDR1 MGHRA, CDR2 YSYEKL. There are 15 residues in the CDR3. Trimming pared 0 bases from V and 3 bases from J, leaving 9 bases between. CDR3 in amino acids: CASSQDQGGYNEQFF. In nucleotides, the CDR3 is TGCGCCAGCAGCCAAGATCAGGGGGGCTACAATGAGCAGTTCTTC.

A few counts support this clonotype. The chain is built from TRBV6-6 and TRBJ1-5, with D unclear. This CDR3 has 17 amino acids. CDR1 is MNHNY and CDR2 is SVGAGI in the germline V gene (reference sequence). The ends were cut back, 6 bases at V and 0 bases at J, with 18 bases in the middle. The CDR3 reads CASRTPPEVGSNQPQHF. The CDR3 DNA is TGTGCCAGCAGGACCCCCCCAGAAGTGGGTAGCAATCAGCCCCAGCATTTT.

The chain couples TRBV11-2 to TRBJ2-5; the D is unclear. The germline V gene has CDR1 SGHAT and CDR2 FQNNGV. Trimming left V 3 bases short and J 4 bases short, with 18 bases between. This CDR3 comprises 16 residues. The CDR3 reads CASSFSLGRWGETQYF. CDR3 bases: TGTGCCAGCAGCTTTTCCTTAGGTCGATGGGGAGAGACCCAGTACTTC.

The CDR3 DNA is TGTGCCAGCAGCCAAGCCATCCAGGGATCGAATGGCTACACCTTC. Translating it yields CASSQAIQGSNGYTF. The chain is built from TRBV4-2 and TRBJ1-2, with TRBD1 as a possible D gene (5 bases). V lost 1 base to trimming and J lost 6 bases, with 15 bases between them. The CDR3 is 15 residues long. CDR1 is LGHNA, CDR2 YNFKEQ, per germline.

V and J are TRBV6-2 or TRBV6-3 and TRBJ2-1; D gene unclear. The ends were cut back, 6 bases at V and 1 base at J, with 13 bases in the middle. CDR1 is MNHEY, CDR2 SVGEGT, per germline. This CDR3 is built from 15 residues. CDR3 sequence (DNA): TGTGCCAGCAGATGGCCTGGGCCTTCCTACAATGAGCAGTTCTTC. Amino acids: CASRWPGPSYNEQFF.

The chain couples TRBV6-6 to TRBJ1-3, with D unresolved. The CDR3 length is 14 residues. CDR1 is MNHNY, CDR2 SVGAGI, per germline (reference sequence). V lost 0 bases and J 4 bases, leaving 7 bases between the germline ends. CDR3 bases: TGTGCCAGCAGTTACTCTGGCCGAGGAAACACCATATATTTT. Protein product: CASSYSGRGNTIYF.

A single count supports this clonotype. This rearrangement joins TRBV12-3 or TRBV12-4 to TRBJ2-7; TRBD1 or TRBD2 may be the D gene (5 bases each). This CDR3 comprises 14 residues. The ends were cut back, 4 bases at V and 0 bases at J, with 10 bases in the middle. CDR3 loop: CASSSRGASYEQYF. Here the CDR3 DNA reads TGTGCCAGCAGTTCTAGAGGGGCCTCCTACGAGCAGTACTTC.

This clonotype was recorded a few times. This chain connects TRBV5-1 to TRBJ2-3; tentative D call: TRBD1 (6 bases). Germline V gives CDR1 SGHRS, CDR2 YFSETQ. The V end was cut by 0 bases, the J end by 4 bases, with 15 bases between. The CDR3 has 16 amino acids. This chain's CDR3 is CASSLAPRAGADTQYF. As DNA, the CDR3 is TGCGCCAGCAGCTTGGCCCCTAGAGCAGGGGCAGATACGCAGTATTTT.

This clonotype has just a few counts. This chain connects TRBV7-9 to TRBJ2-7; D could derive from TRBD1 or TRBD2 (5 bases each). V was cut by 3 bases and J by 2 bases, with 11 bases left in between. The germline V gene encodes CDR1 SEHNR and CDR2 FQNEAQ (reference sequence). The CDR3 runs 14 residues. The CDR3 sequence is CASSLQGPAYEQYF. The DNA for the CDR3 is TGTGCCAGCAGCTTGCAGGGACCGGCCTACGAGCAGTACTTC.

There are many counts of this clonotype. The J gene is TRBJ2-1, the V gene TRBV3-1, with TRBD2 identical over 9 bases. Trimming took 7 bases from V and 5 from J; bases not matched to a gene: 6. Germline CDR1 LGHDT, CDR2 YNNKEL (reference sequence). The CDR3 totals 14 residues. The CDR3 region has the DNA TGTGCCAGCAAAGCGGGGGGAGGCAACAATGAGCAGTTCTTC. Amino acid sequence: CASKAGGGNNEQFF.

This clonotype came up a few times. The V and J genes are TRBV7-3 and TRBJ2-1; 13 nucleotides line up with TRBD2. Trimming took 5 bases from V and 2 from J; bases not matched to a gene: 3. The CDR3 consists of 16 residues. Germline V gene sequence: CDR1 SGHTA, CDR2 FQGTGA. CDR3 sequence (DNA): TGTGCCAGCAGCCGCGGACTAGCGGGGGCCTACAATGAGCAGTTCTTC. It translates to CASSRGLAGAYNEQFF.

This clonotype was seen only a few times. The CDR3 nucleotides are TGCGCCAGCAGATCGGTCGTTCCCCAGGGAGGGACGACAGATACGCAGTATTTT. Translated: CASRSVVPQGGTTDTQYF. This chain links TRBV5-1 with TRBJ2-3, with 7 bases aligning to TRBD2. Germline lookup yields CDR1 SGHRS and CDR2 YFSETQ. J gave up 3 bases and V 5 bases, and 18 bases lay outside the gene matches. This CDR3 spans 18 amino acids.

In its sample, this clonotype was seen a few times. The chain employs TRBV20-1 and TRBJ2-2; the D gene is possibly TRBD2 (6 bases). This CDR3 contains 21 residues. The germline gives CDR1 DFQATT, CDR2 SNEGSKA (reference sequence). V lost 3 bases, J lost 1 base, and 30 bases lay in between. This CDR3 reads CSARGGGGHGTSGRNTGELFF. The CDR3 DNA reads TGCAGTGCTAGGGGGGGTGGTGGACACGGAACGTCCGGAAGGAACACCGGGGAGCTGTTTTTT.

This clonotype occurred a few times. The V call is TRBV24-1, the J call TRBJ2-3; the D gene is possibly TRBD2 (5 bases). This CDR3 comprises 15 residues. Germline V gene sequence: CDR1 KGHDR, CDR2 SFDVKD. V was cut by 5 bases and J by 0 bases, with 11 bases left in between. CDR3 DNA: TGTGCCACCAGTGCCGGGGTCAGGAGCACAGATACGCAGTATTTT. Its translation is CATSAGVRSTDTQYF.